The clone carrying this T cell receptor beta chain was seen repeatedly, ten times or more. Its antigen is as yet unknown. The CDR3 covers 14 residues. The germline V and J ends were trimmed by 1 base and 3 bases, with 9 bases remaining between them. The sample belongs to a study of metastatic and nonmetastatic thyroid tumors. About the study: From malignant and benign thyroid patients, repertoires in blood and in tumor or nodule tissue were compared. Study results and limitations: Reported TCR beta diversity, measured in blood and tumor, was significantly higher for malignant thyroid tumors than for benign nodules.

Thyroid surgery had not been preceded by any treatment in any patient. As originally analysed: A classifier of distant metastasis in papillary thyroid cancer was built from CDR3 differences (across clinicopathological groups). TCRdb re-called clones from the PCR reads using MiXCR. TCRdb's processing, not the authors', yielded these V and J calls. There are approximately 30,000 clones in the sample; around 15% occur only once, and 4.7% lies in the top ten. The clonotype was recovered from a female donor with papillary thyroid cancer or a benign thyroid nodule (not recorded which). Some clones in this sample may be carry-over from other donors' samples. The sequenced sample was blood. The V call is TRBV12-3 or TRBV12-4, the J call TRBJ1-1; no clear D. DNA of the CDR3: TGTGCCAGCAGTTTAGGGGATGGGCACACTGAAGCTTTCTTT. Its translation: CASSLGDGHTEAFF.